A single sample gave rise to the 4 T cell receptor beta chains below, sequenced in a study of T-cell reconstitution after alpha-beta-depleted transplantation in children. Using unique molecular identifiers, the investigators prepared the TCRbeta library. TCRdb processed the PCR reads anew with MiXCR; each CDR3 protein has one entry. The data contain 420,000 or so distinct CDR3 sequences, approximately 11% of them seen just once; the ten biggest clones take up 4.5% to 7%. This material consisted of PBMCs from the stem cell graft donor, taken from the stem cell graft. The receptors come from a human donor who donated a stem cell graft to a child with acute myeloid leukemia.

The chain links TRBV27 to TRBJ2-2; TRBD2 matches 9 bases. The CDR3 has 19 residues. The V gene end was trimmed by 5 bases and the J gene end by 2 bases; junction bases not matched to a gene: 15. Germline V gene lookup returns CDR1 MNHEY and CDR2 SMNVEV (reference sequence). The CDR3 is CASSPNSGTSPLNTGELFF. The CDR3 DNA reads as TGTGCCAGCAGTCCAAACTCCGGGACTAGCCCTCTTAACACCGGGGAGCTGTTTTTT.

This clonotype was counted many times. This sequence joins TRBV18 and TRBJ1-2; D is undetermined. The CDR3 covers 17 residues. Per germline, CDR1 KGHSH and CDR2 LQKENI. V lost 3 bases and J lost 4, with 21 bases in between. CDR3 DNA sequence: TGTGCCAGCTCACCCATCCAGCCAGAACCCAATGGCTATGGCTACACCTTC. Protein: CASSPIQPEPNGYGYTF.

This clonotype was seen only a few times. For the CDR3, the DNA is TGTGCCAGCAGCTTATATCAGGGAAGCAATCAGCCCCAGCATTTT. It translates to CASSLYQGSNQPQHF. V is TRBV7-2 and J is TRBJ1-5, with a possible D match to TRBD1 (5 bases). Germline V gene data show CDR1 as SGHTA and CDR2 as FQGNSA. The V gene lost 2 bases and the J gene lost 1 base, with 9 bases spanning the gap. CDR3 length: 15 residues.

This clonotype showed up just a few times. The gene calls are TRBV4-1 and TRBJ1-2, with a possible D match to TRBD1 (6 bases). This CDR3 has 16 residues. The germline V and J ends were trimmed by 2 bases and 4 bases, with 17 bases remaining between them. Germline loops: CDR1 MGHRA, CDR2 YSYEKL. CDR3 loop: CASSQTRQEFFYGYTF. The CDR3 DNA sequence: TGCGCCAGCAGCCAAACGAGACAGGAATTTTTCTATGGCTACACCTTC.